This T cell receptor (beta chain) derives from a study of blood T cell repertoires in COVID-19 (TCRdb year 2020). Context from the whole study: Samples covering the acute and convalescent phases of COVID-19 were provided by collaborators in the United States, Italy and Spain. Sample metadata almost always included a de-identified subject ID, COVID-19 status, age in years and sex. Where HLA class I and class II types were available, the types were taken from metadata supplied by the sample provider, not from assay-based typing. The samples were drawn from the first 160 participants of the ongoing ImmuneRACE study and from 950 to 1,500 subjects provided by 6 global collaborators. The repertoires were released in a freely available public database meant as a resource for research on the immune response to SARS-CoV-2. The dataset comprised deeply sampled blood TCRbeta repertoires from subjects exposed to, actively infected with, or recovered from COVID-19. The material from the prospective study consisted of cDNA or gDNA derived from T cells, B-cell-depleted T cells, or PBMCs.

As regards this clone: Its antigen is currently not known. No per-base quality is available; no much larger clone lies one base away.

Here is what the overall study found, with its caveats: The amount of clinical and demographic metadata varied by source and participant and was provided uncurated.

TCRbeta CDR3 regions were amplified from genomic DNA using the immunoSEQ Assay, a bias-controlled multiplex PCR. The authors processed their data as follows. The number of nucleated cells in each sample was estimated by amplification of reference gene primers within the assay. To quantify the absolute abundance of each unique TCRbeta CDR3 rearrangement, sequence reads were collapsed and filtered. For each sample, productive Simpson clonality was calculated as the square root of Simpson's diversity index across productive rearrangements. In its TCRdb copy, this immuneACCESS table keeps in-frame sequences only and misses some clones. Where compared with another copy, unresolved V genes explain less than half of these, and the others have no known cause. The V and J calls and clone size were taken over from that table, and D and trimming were inferred from the DNA. In this sample the table shows around 78,000 clones, around 90% of which occur a single time. The ten most abundant clones make up 45% of the sample.

Whole blood was collected in K2EDTA tubes by collaborating institutions according to the institutions' own protocols. For TCRbeta analysis, collaborators shipped samples in one of three forms: frozen whole blood, isolated PBMCs, or DNA extracted from either of those sample types. The TCR comes from a human donor in a cohort sampled during active COVID-19. What was sequenced was peripheral blood.

DNA sequence: TGTGCCAGCAGCGTAGGGGAGCGGGAGCTGGGCAATGAGCAGTTCTTC. The resulting protein is CASSVGERELGNEQFF. The sequence joins TRBV9 to TRBJ2-1, with 8 central nucleotides matching TRBD2. The CDR3 holds 16 amino acids from the cysteine to the phenylalanine. The DNA shown is the 48-base CDR3, in frame from base 1. The germline V end is reduced by 0 bases and the J end by 6 bases; junction bases left unmatched: 8. Sequences SGDLS (CDR1) and YYNGEE (CDR2) are obtained from the germline V gene.